This is a list of T cell receptor beta chains from one sample in a study of cytomegalovirus exposure and HLA in healthy donors. Some clones are missing from TCRdb's copy, which holds only in-frame ones; the method was immunoSEQ multiplex PCR. The sample yields approximately 130,000 clones, about 69% seen once. Sample: PBMCs. The origin of the receptors is a man aged 25 to 40 in good health and CMV-seronegative. CDR3s include the opening cysteine and the closing phenylalanine or tryptophan. The order of the fields is J gene, V gene, clone size, D gene, CDR3 DNA, CDR3 protein. A D gene is named only where the DNA matches it firmly. Clone size is shown for a subset of rows, as once, few, many or a class of expanded clone.

J gene: TRBJ1-4; V gene: TRBV7-9; clone size: NA; D gene: NA; CDR3 DNA: TGTGCCAGCAGCGCCCGACACGGCGAAAAACTGTTTTTT; CDR3 protein: CASSARHGEKLFF
J gene: TRBJ1-2; V gene: TRBV9; clone size: once; D gene: TRBD1; CDR3 DNA: TGTGCCAGCAGCGGTGAGGACGGGACAGAGGGCTACACCTTC; CDR3 protein: CASSGEDGTEGYTF
J gene: TRBJ1-5; V gene: TRBV4-3; clone size: NA; D gene: NA; CDR3 DNA: TGCGCCAGCAGCCAAGATCTTCCAATTTTTTGGGGGGACCGTCAACCCCAGCATTTT; CDR3 protein: CASSQDLPIFWGDRQPQHF
J gene: TRBJ2-7; V gene: TRBV28; clone size: NA; D gene: NA; CDR3 DNA: TGTGCCAGCAGGGCGACAGACAAACTCTACGAGCAGTACTTC; CDR3 protein: CASRATDKLYEQYF
J gene: TRBJ1-1; V gene: TRBV27; clone size: NA; D gene: NA; CDR3 DNA: TGTGCCAGCACGGGACCGCGGGGTAGGTACACTGAAGCTTTCTTT; CDR3 protein: CASTGPRGRYTEAFF
J gene: TRBJ2-5; V gene: TRBV2; clone size: NA; D gene: TRBD2; CDR3 DNA: TGTGCCAGCAGTGTTTTGGGGGGGGGTGGGGAGACCCAGTACTTC; CDR3 protein: CASSVLGGGGETQYF
J gene: TRBJ2-3; V gene: TRBV4-2; clone size: NA; D gene: NA; CDR3 DNA: TGTGCCAGCAGCCAAGCATCAAACACAGATACGCAGTATTTT; CDR3 protein: CASSQASNTDTQYF
J gene: TRBJ1-1; V gene: TRBV19; clone size: NA; D gene: NA; CDR3 DNA: TGTGCCAGTACCAGACAGACGAACACTGAAGCTTTCTTT; CDR3 protein: CASTRQTNTEAFF
J gene: TRBJ2-1; V gene: TRBV7-2; clone size: NA; D gene: TRBD1; CDR3 DNA: TGTGCCAGCAGCCTTACGCAGGGGGCAGGGGAGCAGTTCTTC; CDR3 protein: CASSLTQGAGEQFF
J gene: TRBJ2-7; V gene: TRBV30; clone size: few; D gene: TRBD1; CDR3 DNA: TGTGCCTGGAGTGTAAGAAGGACAGGGGCCTACGAGCAGTACTTC; CDR3 protein: CAWSVRRTGAYEQYF
J gene: TRBJ2-5; V gene: TRBV7-9; clone size: NA; D gene: TRBD2; CDR3 DNA: TGTGCCAGCAGACGGGGACTAGCGGGAGCCGGGGAGACCCAGTACTTC; CDR3 protein: CASRRGLAGAGETQYF
J gene: TRBJ2-5; V gene: TRBV5-1; clone size: NA; D gene: NA; CDR3 DNA: TGCGCCAGCATGCAGACTACACAAGAGACCCAGTACTTC; CDR3 protein: CASMQTTQETQYF
J gene: TRBJ2-7; V gene: TRBV7-2; clone size: NA; D gene: NA; CDR3 DNA: TGTGCCAGCAGCTTAAGGGGAACCTACGAGCAGTACTTC; CDR3 protein: CASSLRGTYEQYF
J gene: TRBJ1-4; V gene: TRBV6-5; clone size: once; D gene: NA; CDR3 DNA: TGTGCCAGCGGCATGGCAGTTAATGAAAAACTGTTTTTT; CDR3 protein: CASGMAVNEKLFF
J gene: TRBJ2-7; V gene: TRBV25-1; clone size: NA; D gene: NA; CDR3 DNA: TGTGCCAGCAGTGAACGCTACGAGCAGTACTTC; CDR3 protein: CASSERYEQYF
J gene: TRBJ2-2; V gene: TRBV10-3; clone size: NA; D gene: TRBD2; CDR3 DNA: TGTGCCATCAGACTAAAAGGGGGACTAGCGGGTACGAACACCGGGGAGCTGTTTTTT; CDR3 protein: CAIRLKGGLAGTNTGELFF
J gene: TRBJ2-7; V gene: TRBV2; clone size: NA; D gene: TRBD1; CDR3 DNA: TGTGCCAGCAAGCTGGACAGGGAGATCTACGAGCAGTACTTC; CDR3 protein: CASKLDREIYEQYF
J gene: TRBJ2-1; V gene: TRBV4-1; clone size: NA; D gene: NA; CDR3 DNA: TGCGCCAGCAGCCAACCCAACAGATACAATGAGCAGTTCTTC; CDR3 protein: CASSQPNRYNEQFF
J gene: TRBJ2-1; V gene: TRBV5-4; clone size: NA; D gene: NA; CDR3 DNA: TGTGCCAGCAGCTTTAGCGATGAGCAGTTCTTC; CDR3 protein: CASSFSDEQFF
J gene: TRBJ1-1; V gene: TRBV6-5; clone size: NA; D gene: TRBD1; CDR3 DNA: TGTGCCAGCAGGCACAGGGGGCGCGGGAACACTGAAGCTTTCTTT; CDR3 protein: CASRHRGRGNTEAFF
J gene: TRBJ2-3; V gene: TRBV29-1; clone size: NA; D gene: NA; CDR3 DNA: TGCAGCGTTGAGGGGGGTTTCACAGATACGCAGTATTTT; CDR3 protein: CSVEGGFTDTQYF
J gene: TRBJ1-1; V gene: TRBV18; clone size: NA; D gene: TRBD1; CDR3 DNA: TGTGCCAGCTTCGGACAGGCGAACACTGAAGCTTTCTTT; CDR3 protein: CASFGQANTEAFF
J gene: TRBJ2-7; V gene: TRBV13; clone size: NA; D gene: TRBD1; CDR3 DNA: TGTGCCAGCAGCGATCCTCCGGGACAGGGGATCCACGAGCAGTACTTC; CDR3 protein: CASSDPPGQGIHEQYF
J gene: TRBJ2-6; V gene: TRBV11-2; clone size: NA; D gene: NA; CDR3 DNA: TGTGCCAGCAGCTCTAGAGCGTCACACAACGTCCTGACTTTC; CDR3 protein: CASSSRASHNVLTF
J gene: TRBJ2-1; V gene: TRBV15; clone size: once; D gene: TRBD2; CDR3 DNA: TGTGCCACCAGCATAGCAGCGGGGGCTTACAATGAGCAGTTCTTC; CDR3 protein: CATSIAAGAYNEQFF
J gene: TRBJ2-5; V gene: TRBV2; clone size: NA; D gene: NA; CDR3 DNA: TGTGCCAGCAGCAGAGACGTCCCCAGCAGGGAGACCCAGTACTTC; CDR3 protein: CASSRDVPSRETQYF
J gene: TRBJ1-2; V gene: TRBV7-2; clone size: NA; D gene: TRBD1; CDR3 DNA: TGTGCCAGCAACCTCTGGACAGGGATTAACTATGGCTACACCTTC; CDR3 protein: CASNLWTGINYGYTF
J gene: TRBJ1-1; V gene: TRBV6-5; clone size: NA; D gene: TRBD1; CDR3 DNA: TGTGCCAGCAGCAAACGACAGGGTGAAGCTTTCTTT; CDR3 protein: CASSKRQGEAFF
J gene: TRBJ1-5; V gene: TRBV10-1; clone size: NA; D gene: NA; CDR3 DNA: TGCGCCATCTTGGCCGGGAATCAGCCCCAGCATTTT; CDR3 protein: CAILAGNQPQHF
J gene: TRBJ2-7; V gene: TRBV6-5; clone size: NA; D gene: NA; CDR3 DNA: TGTGCCAGCTCCCCCCGGACAGCCGGCTACGAGCAGTACTTC; CDR3 protein: CASSPRTAGYEQYF
J gene: TRBJ2-1; V gene: TRBV25-1; clone size: once; D gene: NA; CDR3 DNA: TGTGCCAGCAGTGAACGCTTTCAGGGGAAGCAGTTCTTC; CDR3 protein: CASSERFQGKQFF
J gene: TRBJ1-5; V gene: TRBV7-2; clone size: NA; D gene: NA; CDR3 DNA: TGTGCCAGCAGCTTAATAGCAGGGGTGGGAAATCAGCCCCAGCATTTT; CDR3 protein: CASSLIAGVGNQPQHF
J gene: TRBJ1-1; V gene: TRBV6-5; clone size: NA; D gene: TRBD1; CDR3 DNA: TGTGCCACCAGGACAGGGAACACTGAAGCTTTCTTT; CDR3 protein: CATRTGNTEAFF
J gene: TRBJ1-2; V gene: TRBV7-8; clone size: NA; D gene: NA; CDR3 DNA: TGTGCCAGCAGCTTAAGGAGACACTATGGCTACACCTTC; CDR3 protein: CASSLRRHYGYTF
J gene: TRBJ1-4; V gene: TRBV27; clone size: NA; D gene: NA; CDR3 DNA: TGTGCCAGCAGTTTGACAGCAACTAATGAAAAACTGTTTTTT; CDR3 protein: CASSLTATNEKLFF
J gene: TRBJ1-6; V gene: TRBV6-5; clone size: NA; D gene: TRBD1; CDR3 DNA: TGTGCCAGCAGTTACTCCGGACAGGGGTCTCTCTTCGCCCTCCACTTT; CDR3 protein: CASSYSGQGSLFALHF
J gene: TRBJ2-7; V gene: TRBV14; clone size: NA; D gene: NA; CDR3 DNA: TGTGCCAGCAGCCAACGGGGCGAGCAGTACTTC; CDR3 protein: CASSQRGEQYF
J gene: TRBJ2-7; V gene: TRBV9; clone size: few; D gene: TRBD1; CDR3 DNA: TGTGCCAGCAGCCCCGATCCGGGACAGGGGCTTTGGCAGTACTTC; CDR3 protein: CASSPDPGQGLWQYF
J gene: TRBJ2-5; V gene: TRBV5-1; clone size: NA; D gene: NA; CDR3 DNA: TGCGCCAGCAGCTTGATTCCAGGGGACCAGACCCAGTACTTC; CDR3 protein: CASSLIPGDQTQYF
J gene: TRBJ2-4; V gene: TRBV9; clone size: NA; D gene: NA; CDR3 DNA: TGTGCCGGCAGCGTACCGACGGGGAAAAACATTCAGTACTTC; CDR3 protein: CAGSVPTGKNIQYF
J gene: TRBJ2-6; V gene: TRBV7-3; clone size: NA; D gene: NA; CDR3 DNA: TGTGCCAGCAGCGCCTTTAGCTCTGGGGCCAACGTCCTGACTTTC; CDR3 protein: CASSAFSSGANVLTF
J gene: TRBJ1-2; V gene: TRBV19; clone size: NA; D gene: NA; CDR3 DNA: TGTGCCAGTACCCGGACGGGAAGCTATGGCTACACCTTC; CDR3 protein: CASTRTGSYGYTF
J gene: TRBJ1-1; V gene: TRBV5-6; clone size: few; D gene: NA; CDR3 DNA: TGTGCCAGCAGCAAGACAGTCAACACTGAAGCTTTCTTT; CDR3 protein: CASSKTVNTEAFF
J gene: TRBJ2-3; V gene: TRBV7-9; clone size: NA; D gene: TRBD2; CDR3 DNA: TGTGCCAGCAGCTCGGGACTAGCGGGAGATACGCAGTATTTT; CDR3 protein: CASSSGLAGDTQYF
J gene: TRBJ1-1; V gene: TRBV4-2; clone size: NA; D gene: NA; CDR3 DNA: TGTGCCAGCAGCCAAATCAGGGTGGTGACTGAAGCTTTCTTT; CDR3 protein: CASSQIRVVTEAFF
J gene: TRBJ2-1; V gene: TRBV2; clone size: NA; D gene: TRBD2; CDR3 DNA: TGTGCCAGCAGCCTAGCCCGGACTAGCGCCGAGCAGTTCTTC; CDR3 protein: CASSLARTSAEQFF
J gene: TRBJ2-1; V gene: TRBV9; clone size: NA; D gene: NA; CDR3 DNA: TGTGCCAGCAGCGTTGGTCCGGGGTTAAAACACAATGAGCAGTTCTTC; CDR3 protein: CASSVGPGLKHNEQFF
J gene: TRBJ2-7; V gene: TRBV4-2; clone size: few; D gene: NA; CDR3 DNA: TGTGCCAGCAGCCAAGAAACCCAGGGGAGCTCCTACGAGCAGTACTTC; CDR3 protein: CASSQETQGSSYEQYF
J gene: TRBJ1-6; V gene: TRBV6-5; clone size: NA; D gene: NA; CDR3 DNA: TGTGCCAGCGCGGGACGCGATAATTCACCCCTCCACTTT; CDR3 protein: CASAGRDNSPLHF
J gene: TRBJ2-7; V gene: TRBV28; clone size: NA; D gene: NA; CDR3 DNA: TGTGCCAGCAGTTTCAACTCACCCTACGAGCAGTACTTC; CDR3 protein: CASSFNSPYEQYF
J gene: TRBJ2-5; V gene: TRBV6-6; clone size: once; D gene: TRBD2; CDR3 DNA: TGTGCCAGCAGTTACCCGACTAGCGGGGGGCAAGAGACCCAGTACTTC; CDR3 protein: CASSYPTSGGQETQYF
J gene: TRBJ2-7; V gene: TRBV7-7; clone size: NA; D gene: TRBD2; CDR3 DNA: TGTGCTGAAGAACTAGCGGGCTACGAGCAGTACTTC; CDR3 protein: CAEELAGYEQYF
J gene: TRBJ2-3; V gene: TRBV29-1; clone size: NA; D gene: TRBD2; CDR3 DNA: TGCAGCGTTGGGCTAGCGGGGACCACAGATACGCAGTATTTT; CDR3 protein: CSVGLAGTTDTQYF